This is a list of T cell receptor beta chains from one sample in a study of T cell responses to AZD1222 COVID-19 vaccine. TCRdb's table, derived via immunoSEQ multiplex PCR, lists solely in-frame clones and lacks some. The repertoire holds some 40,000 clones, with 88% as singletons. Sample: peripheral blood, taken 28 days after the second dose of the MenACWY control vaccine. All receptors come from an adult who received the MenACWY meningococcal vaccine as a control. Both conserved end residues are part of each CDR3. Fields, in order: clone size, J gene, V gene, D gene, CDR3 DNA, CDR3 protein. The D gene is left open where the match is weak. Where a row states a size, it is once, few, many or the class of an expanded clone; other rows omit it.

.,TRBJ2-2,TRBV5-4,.,TGTGCCAGCAGCTTAGGTACGAACACCGGGGAGCTGTTTTTT,CASSLGTNTGELFF
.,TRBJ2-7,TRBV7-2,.,TGTGCCAGCAGCTTAGTAGGCAGCACCCCAACGGGGCAGTACTTC,CASSLVGSTPTGQYF
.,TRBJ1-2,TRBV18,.,TGTGCCAGCTCACCAGGGGGTAACTATGGCTACACCTTC,CASSPGGNYGYTF
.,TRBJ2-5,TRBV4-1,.,TGCGCCAGCCACCCTCGGGGAAAGGAGACCCAGTACTTC,CASHPRGKETQYF
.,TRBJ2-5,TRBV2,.,TGTGCCAGCGGAGTGGAGACCCAGTACTTC,CASGVETQYF
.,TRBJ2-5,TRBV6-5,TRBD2,TGTGCCAGCAGGAGGACTAGGCAGCGAGATGAGACCCAGTACTTC,CASRRTRQRDETQYF
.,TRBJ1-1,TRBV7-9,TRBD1,TGTGCCAGCAGCCCGGGACAGGGAAACACTGAAGCTTTCTTT,CASSPGQGNTEAFF
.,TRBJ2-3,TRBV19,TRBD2,TGTGCCAGTAGTCTATTTGGGGCGGGAGCGGCAGATACGCAGTATTTT,CASSLFGAGAADTQYF
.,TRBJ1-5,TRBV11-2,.,TGTGCCAGCAGCCCGGACAGAAACCAGCCCCAGCATTTT,CASSPDRNQPQHF
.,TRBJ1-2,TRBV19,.,TGTGCCAGTACCCTTCGAAGGGGGGGAGCGAGGTATGCGGATGGCTACACCTTC,CASTLRRGGARYADGYTF
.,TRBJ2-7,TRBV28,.,TGTGCCAGCAGTTCCAACCGTGTAGCGCGGGATTACGAGCAGTACTTC,CASSSNRVARDYEQYF
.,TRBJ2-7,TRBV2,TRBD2,TGTGCCAGCAGGATCCCTAGCGGAATGTCCTACGAGCAGTACTTC,CASRIPSGMSYEQYF
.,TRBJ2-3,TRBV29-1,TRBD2,TGCAGCGTCGGGAGGGCCGGCACAGATACGCAGTATTTT,CSVGRAGTDTQYF
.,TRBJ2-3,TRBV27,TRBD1,TGTGCCAGCAGTACAGGGGGCGCCGGCACAGATACGCAGTATTTT,CASSTGGAGTDTQYF
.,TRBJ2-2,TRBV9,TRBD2,TGTGCCAGCAGCCTACCCTTACTAGCGGGCACGAACACCGGGGAGCTGTTTTTT,CASSLPLLAGTNTGELFF
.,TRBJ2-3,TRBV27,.,TGTGCCAGCAGTTCCCCAGGGAGTGGTACGCAGTATTTT,CASSSPGSGTQYF
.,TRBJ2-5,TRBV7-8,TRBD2,TGTGCCAGCAGCTTAGCCCCCGGGACTAGCGGGGGTGGGGAGACCCAGTACTTC,CASSLAPGTSGGGETQYF
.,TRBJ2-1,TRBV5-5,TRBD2,TGTGCCAGCAGCCCTAGCGGGGGGGGCTACAATGAGCAGTTCTTC,CASSPSGGGYNEQFF
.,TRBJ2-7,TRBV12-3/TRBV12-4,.,TGTGCCAGCACGGACGGCCTAAGTTACGAGCAGTACTTC,CASTDGLSYEQYF
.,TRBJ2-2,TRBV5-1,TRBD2,TGCGCCAGCAGCTCCTTTTCATTAGCGGGAGGAAGGACCGGGGAGCTGTTTTTT,CASSSFSLAGGRTGELFF
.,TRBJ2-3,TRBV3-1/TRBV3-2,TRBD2,TGTGCCAGCAGTCGAGGACTAGCGGGAGCAACAGATACGCAGTATTTT,CASSRGLAGATDTQYF
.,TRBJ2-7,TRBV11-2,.,TGTGCCAGCAGCTTAGAGGTGGGAACCTACGAGCAGTACTTC,CASSLEVGTYEQYF
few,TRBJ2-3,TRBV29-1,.,TGCAGCGTTGTAGCGTTCGACACAGATACGCAGTATTTT,CSVVAFDTDTQYF
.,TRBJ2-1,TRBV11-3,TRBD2,TGTGCCAGCAGCCAAAGCGGGAGGGCCCAAGGTGAGCAGTTCTTC,CASSQSGRAQGEQFF
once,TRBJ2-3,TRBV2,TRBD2,TGTGCCAGCAGTAGGGAACGGGGGGTTACGCCTTCTAGCACAGATACGCAGTATTTT,CASSRERGVTPSSTDTQYF
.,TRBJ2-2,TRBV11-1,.,TGTGCCAGCAGTATCGACAGTAACACCGGGGAGCTGTTTTTT,CASSIDSNTGELFF
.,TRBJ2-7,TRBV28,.,TGTGCCAGCAGTTTTGGACAGTACGAGCAGTACTTC,CASSFGQYEQYF
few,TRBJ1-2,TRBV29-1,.,TGCAGCGTTGAGGGCTATGGCTACACCTTC,CSVEGYGYTF
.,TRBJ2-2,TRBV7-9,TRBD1,TGTGCCAGCAGCTCACCAACAGGGGGCAAGGACACCGGGGAGCTGTTTTTT,CASSSPTGGKDTGELFF
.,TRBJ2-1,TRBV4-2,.,TGTGCCAGCAGCCCCCCAGGCCCCTACAATGAGCAGTTCTTC,CASSPPGPYNEQFF
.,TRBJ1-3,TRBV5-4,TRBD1,TGTGCCAGCAGCTTGGGGCAGGACAGGGGAACTGGAAACACCATATATTTT,CASSLGQDRGTGNTIYF
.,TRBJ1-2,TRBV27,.,TGTGCCAGCAGTTTATTTCAGGGGTATGGCTACACCTTC,CASSLFQGYGYTF
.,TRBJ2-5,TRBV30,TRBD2,TGTGCCTGGAGTGTTGGTCACGAGCGGGGATTCGGCGAGACCCAGTACTTC,CAWSVGHERGFGETQYF
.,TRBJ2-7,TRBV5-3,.,TGTGCCAGAAGCTTGTGGCGGTGCGGCAGCTACGAGCAGTACTTC,CARSLWRCGSYEQYF
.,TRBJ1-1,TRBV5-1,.,TGCGCCAGCAGCTCCACAGGGACTGAAGCTTTCTTT,CASSSTGTEAFF
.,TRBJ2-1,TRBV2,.,TGTGCCAGCTTTAATCCGGACCCCTGGACATTCAACTCCTACAATGAGCAGTTCTTC,CASFNPDPWTFNSYNEQFF
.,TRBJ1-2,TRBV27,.,TGTGCCAGCAGTTTGCTTAGGGGGGCCGGGGGCTACACCTTC,CASSLLRGAGGYTF
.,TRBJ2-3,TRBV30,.,TGTGCCTGGAGTGTAGGGCAGGCGGGGCGAACGCAGTATTTT,CAWSVGQAGRTQYF
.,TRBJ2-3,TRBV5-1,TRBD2,TGCGCCAGCAGCTTGGCCCGGACTAGCGGGACCACAGATACGCAGTATTTT,CASSLARTSGTTDTQYF
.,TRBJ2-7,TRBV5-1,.,TGCGCCAGACGGACGGAAAGATCGGAAAGCTCCTACGAGCAGTACTTC,CARRTERSESSYEQYF
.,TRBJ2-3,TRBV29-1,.,TGCAGCGTTGTAGGTGAATACACAGATACGCAGTATTTT,CSVVGEYTDTQYF
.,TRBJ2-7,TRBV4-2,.,TGTGCCAGCAGCCAAGAGCTGGGGGGCTCCTACGAGCAGTACTTC,CASSQELGGSYEQYF
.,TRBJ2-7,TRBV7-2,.,TGTGCCAGCAGCTTAGATCCCGGGGCGTGGGAGCAGTACTTC,CASSLDPGAWEQYF
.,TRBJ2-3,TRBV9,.,TGTGCCAGCAGCGTGGGACTTTCTAGCACAGATACGCAGTATTTT,CASSVGLSSTDTQYF
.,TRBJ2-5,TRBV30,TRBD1,TGTGCCTGGACCGACAGGACAGGAGTAGAGACCCAGTACTTC,CAWTDRTGVETQYF